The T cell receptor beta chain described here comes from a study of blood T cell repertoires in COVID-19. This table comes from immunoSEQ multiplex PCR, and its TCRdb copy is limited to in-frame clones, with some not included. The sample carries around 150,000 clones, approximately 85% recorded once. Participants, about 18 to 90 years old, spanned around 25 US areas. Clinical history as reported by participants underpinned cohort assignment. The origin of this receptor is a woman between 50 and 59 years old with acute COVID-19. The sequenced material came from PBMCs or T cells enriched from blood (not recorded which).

The CDR3 region is CASSHKVTRGLDTQYF. The CDR3 nucleotides are TGCGCCAGCAGTCACAAAGTAACAAGGGGTCTAGATACGCAGTATTTT. This chain uses TRBV23-1 with TRBJ2-3; perhaps TRBD1 as D (5 bases). TRBV23-1 is given ORF status, its function remaining uncertain. This CDR3 is 16 amino acids long. V dropped 3 bases and J dropped 5 bases, with 18 bases sitting between them.